This T cell receptor (beta chain) was sequenced for a study of shared clonotypes between healthy human individuals. Germline CDR1 reads LNHDA; CDR2 reads SQIVND (reference sequence). V lost 5 bases and J 4 bases, leaving 20 bases between the germline ends. The CDR3 spans 17 residues. CD45RO negativity and positive selection for CCR7 defined naive CD8 cells, a population that excluded terminally differentiated effector memory CD45RA+ cells. Method: immunoSEQ multiplex PCR; TCRdb's copy keeps in-frame clones and lacks some. The table records roughly 2.1 million clones, about 92% of them present only once.

The origin of this receptor is a man younger than 35 in good health. Some clones in this sample may be carry-over from other donors' samples. The rearrangement links TRBV19 to TRBJ1-4, with a tentative D call TRBD1 (5 bases). The sequencing input was naive CD8+ T cells from PBMCs. The CDR3 DNA reads as TGTGCCAGTAGTCCCGGCCCTCAGGGTTTGAGTAATGAAAAACTGTTTTTT. This codes for CASSPGPQGLSNEKLFF.